This TCR beta chain comes out of a study of Graves' ophthalmopathy and Graves' hyperthyroidism. Overall study findings and caveats: Blood was where most expanded thyroid clonotypes above 0.001 frequency also turned up. Ophthalmopathy and stable hyperthyroidism were discriminated by a 13-signature model, with approximately 88% sensitivity and around 81% specificity.

Trimming stripped 8 bases from V and 3 bases from J, with 10 bases between. The CDR3 totals 12 residues. Germline loops: CDR1 LGHNA, CDR2 YNFKEQ. Amplification of TCR beta CDR3 regions used RNA transcripts. First-round RT-PCR relied on HTBI primers, and a second-round multiplex PCR came next. Each CDR3 protein gets one entry after TCRdb re-called the multiplex PCR reads with MiXCR. The table lists just over 400,000 distinct CDR3 sequences, around 20% of them singletons. Stable hyperthyroidism meant no progression to ophthalmopathy within 18 months of follow-up. In this sample, this clonotype turned up many times. Its specificity is not known.

The receptor's source is a young woman with stable Graves' hyperthyroidism. The chain combines TRBV4-2 with TRBJ2-5, with TRBD2 as a possible D gene (7 bases). Sequences were obtained from peripheral blood. The CDR3 DNA follows: TGTGCCAGCCGGGGGGCGGAAGAGACCCAGTACTTC. This translates into CASRGAEETQYF.